Listed below are T cell receptor beta chains from one sample, sequenced in a study of blood T cell repertoires in COVID-19. Sequencing used immunoSEQ multiplex PCR; TCRdb keeps in-frame clones, though not all of them. This table holds approximately 100,000 clones, over 85% found once. Material: peripheral blood. These receptors all stem from a man aged 70 or older with acute or convalescent COVID-19. Each CDR3 is given with its conserved first and last residue. Fields, in order: clone size, V gene, J gene, D gene, CDR3 protein, CDR3 DNA. The D gene is left open where the match is weak. Clone size is not always given. Where it is, it says once, few, many or a class for expanded clones.

.,TRBV7-9,TRBJ1-5,TRBD1,CASSSGTGNQPQHF,TGTGCCAGCAGCTCCGGGACAGGGAATCAGCCCCAGCATTTT
.,TRBV30,TRBJ2-4,TRBD2,CAWSVLSGGAKNIQYF,TGTGCCTGGAGTGTACTTAGCGGGGGGGCCAAAAACATTCAGTACTTC
.,TRBV15,TRBJ1-6,TRBD1,CATSRAGQQYNSPLHF,TGTGCCACCAGCAGGGCGGGACAGCAATATAATTCACCCCTCCACTTT
.,TRBV7-9,TRBJ2-7,TRBD2,CASSSLAGGSILYEQYF,TGTGCCAGCAGCTCCCTAGCGGGGGGGTCCATCTTGTACGAGCAGTACTTC
.,TRBV19,TRBJ1-5,.,CASSIGGILKPQHF,TGTGCCAGTAGTATTGGCGGGATTCTAAAGCCCCAGCATTTT
.,TRBV4-3,TRBJ2-1,TRBD2,CASSQPGRGRGEQFF,TGCGCCAGCAGCCAACCCGGGAGGGGGAGGGGTGAGCAGTTCTTC
.,TRBV5-1,TRBJ2-5,.,CASSITGYGETQYF,TGCGCCAGCAGCATCACAGGCTACGGGGAGACCCAGTACTTC
medium-sized,TRBV7-3,TRBJ2-5,.,CASSLGGGPSETQYF,TGTGCCAGCAGCCTCGGCGGAGGGCCGAGTGAGACCCAGTACTTC
medium-sized,TRBV7-6,TRBJ1-1,.,CASSRDRRGGNTEAFF,TGTGCCAGCAGCCGAGACAGGAGAGGAGGGAACACTGAAGCTTTCTTT
.,TRBV10-2,TRBJ1-5,TRBD1,CASKTGFGNQPQHF,TGCGCCAGCAAGACAGGGTTTGGCAATCAGCCCCAGCATTTT
.,TRBV12-5,TRBJ2-1,TRBD2,CASGPIRLAGIESSYNEQFF,TGTGCTAGTGGCCCCATCAGGCTAGCGGGAATAGAGAGCTCCTACAATGAGCAGTTCTTC
once,TRBV14,TRBJ2-5,TRBD2,CASSPLLGTSDKETQYF,TGTGCCAGCAGCCCTCTTTTGGGGACTAGCGACAAAGAGACCCAGTACTTC
.,TRBV4-1,TRBJ1-4,TRBD1,CASSQEGTGGGKLFF,TGCGCCAGCAGCCAAGAAGGGACAGGGGGCGGAAAACTGTTTTTT
.,TRBV11-3,TRBJ1-3,.,CASSLDSGTGNTIYF,TGTGCCAGCAGCTTAGATTCAGGGACTGGAAACACCATATATTTT
.,TRBV12-3/TRBV12-4,TRBJ1-1,TRBD1,CASSLTGDSGAFF,TGTGCCAGCAGTTTAACAGGGGATAGTGGAGCTTTCTTT
.,TRBV6-1,TRBJ1-2,.,CASSDRVGCYTF,TGTGCCAGCAGTGACAGGGTCGGATGCTACACCTTC
.,TRBV30,TRBJ1-1,.,CAWSSSNTEAFF,TGTGCCTGGAGTTCGTCTAACACTGAAGCTTTCTTT
.,TRBV5-1,TRBJ1-2,TRBD1,CASSFRDRGHGYTF,TGCGCCAGCAGCTTCCGGGACAGGGGGCATGGCTACACCTTC
once,TRBV5-1,TRBJ1-5,TRBD1,CASSPGTGDSNQPQHF,TGCGCCAGCAGCCCGGGGACAGGGGATAGCAATCAGCCCCAGCATTTT
.,TRBV18,TRBJ1-6,.,CASSPLQGSSYNSPLHF,TGTGCCAGCTCACCACTCCAGGGGAGCTCCTATAATTCACCCCTCCACTTT
.,TRBV4-3,TRBJ1-3,.,CASSQAVDRQINSGNTIYF,TGCGCCAGCAGCCAAGCTGTGGACAGACAAATTAACTCTGGAAACACCATATATTTT
once,TRBV3-1/TRBV3-2,TRBJ2-2,.,CASSRRGGATGELFF,TGTGCCAGCAGCCGTCGTGGGGGGGCGACCGGGGAGCTGTTTTTT
.,TRBV18,TRBJ2-3,.,CASSPVAGSTDTQYF,TGTGCCAGCTCACCAGTGGCAGGCAGCACAGATACGCAGTATTTT
.,TRBV10-1,TRBJ1-1,.,CASSEGGGALDTEAFF,TGCGCCAGCAGTGAAGGAGGAGGGGCGCTGGACACTGAAGCTTTCTTT
.,TRBV28,TRBJ1-1,TRBD1,CASISGQGDTEAFF,TGTGCCAGCATCTCGGGACAGGGAGACACTGAAGCTTTCTTT
once,TRBV7-3,TRBJ2-3,TRBD2,CASSPRTSGTDTQYF,TGTGCCAGCAGCCCTAGGACTAGCGGGACAGATACGCAGTATTTT
.,TRBV5-1,TRBJ1-1,TRBD1,CASSSTGRTEAFF,TGCGCCAGCAGCTCGACAGGGAGGACTGAAGCTTTCTTT